The 22 T cell receptor beta chains presented below share a single source sample, sequenced in a study of shared clonotypes between healthy human individuals. Assay used: immunoSEQ multiplex PCR; TCRdb lists only in-frame clones, some missing. Of a few hundred thousand clones in the sample, roughly four fifths were seen once. The sequenced material came from PBMCs. These receptors were collected from a woman aged 35 to 49 in good health. Some clones in this sample may be carry-over from other donors' samples.

The chain carries TRBV10-3 and TRBJ2-2, with TRBD2 matching over 11 bases. J gave up 1 base and V 3 bases, and 4 bases lay outside the gene matches. The CDR3 has 17 residues. Germline loops: CDR1 ENHRY, CDR2 SYGVKD. The CDR3 loop reads CAISDPGLAENTGELFF. As DNA, the CDR3 is TGTGCCATCAGTGACCCGGGACTAGCGGAGAACACCGGGGAGCTGTTTTTT.

V gene TRBV30 combines with J gene TRBJ1-2, with D maybe TRBD1 (5 bases). The CDR3 loop spans 16 amino acids. V dropped 2 bases and J dropped 1 base, with 17 bases sitting between them. Germline lookup yields CDR1 GTSNPN and CDR2 SVGIG (reference sequence). CDR3 nucleotides: TGTGCCTGGAGTCGGTCTCCGGGACCACGTAACTATGGCTACACCTTC. Protein sequence: CAWSRSPGPRNYGYTF.

This clone has just one count. The chain is built from TRBV7-2 and TRBJ1-2; a weak D match, TRBD1 (5 bases). The CDR3 is 14 residues long. V lost 5 bases, J lost 4 bases, and 14 bases lay in between. Germline V gives CDR1 SGHTA, CDR2 FQGNSA. CDR3 sequence (DNA): TGTGCCAGCAGCCCCCAACGTGGGGGCTATGGCTACACCTTC. Translating gives CASSPQRGGYGYTF. Full variable domain (missing parts from reference TRBV7-2 and TRBJ1-2): GAGVSQSPSNKVTEKGKDVELRCDPISGHTALYWYRQSLGQGLEFLIYFQGNSAPDKSGLPSDRFSAERTGGSVSTLTIQRTQQEDSAVYLCASSPQRGGYGYTFGSGTRLTVV.

This chain uses TRBV14 with TRBJ2-7; the D gene could be TRBD1 or TRBD2 (5 bases each). Trimming removed 0 bases from V and 2 bases from J, with 11 bases in between. This CDR3 spans 15 amino acids. The germline gives CDR1 SGHDN, CDR2 FVKESK. CDR3 amino acids: CASSQEERGPYEQYF. The CDR3 coding sequence is TGTGCCAGCAGCCAAGAGGAACGGGGCCCCTACGAGCAGTACTTC.

The rearrangement links TRBV18 to TRBJ2-7, with D maybe TRBD1 (6 bases). The CDR3 contains 12 residues. The germline V gene encodes CDR1 KGHSH and CDR2 LQKENI. V lost 5 bases, J lost 3 bases, and 8 bases lay in between. Here the CDR3 DNA reads TGTGCCAGCTCATCGACAGGCTACGAGCAGTACTTC. This encodes CASSSTGYEQYF.

This chain links TRBV27 with TRBJ2-2, with TRBD2 matching 8 bases. The CDR3 loop spans 15 amino acids. Germline V gene sequence: CDR1 MNHEY, CDR2 SMNVEV (reference sequence). Trimming cost V 4 bases and J 5 bases; bases outside gene matches: 6. CDR3 in amino acids: CASSSSGTSTGELFF. The CDR3 DNA is TGTGCCAGCAGTTCTTCCGGGACTAGTACCGGGGAGCTGTTTTTT.

This clone was detected only a few times. This rearrangement joins TRBV6-1 to TRBJ1-2; D is unresolved. The CDR3 runs to 12 residues. Per germline, CDR1 MNHNS and CDR2 SASEGT. V lost 6 bases, J lost 13 bases, and 18 bases lay in between. The CDR3 region is CASSPGPLGSTF. The CDR3 DNA reads TGTGCCAGCAGCCCCGGGCCCCTGGGGAGCACCTTC.

The CDR3 DNA is TGCGCCAGCAAAAGGGTAAAGGGGACAGATCCTGGTCTTCGCTCTGGGGCCAACGTCCTGACTTTC. It codes for CASKRVKGTDPGLRSGANVLTF. The chain is built from TRBV10-1 and TRBJ2-6; TRBD1 aligns across 7 bases. V lost 7 bases, J lost 0 bases, and 24 bases stayed unmatched. Germline loops: CDR1 WNHNN, CDR2 SYGVQD (reference sequence). The CDR3 runs 22 residues.

V gene TRBV30 combines with J gene TRBJ2-7; the D gene is possibly TRBD1 (5 bases). Germline CDR1 is GTSNPN and CDR2 is SVGIG (reference sequence). The V and J ends lost 3 bases and 4 bases respectively, with 7 bases between them. This CDR3 contains 11 residues. CDR3 nucleotide sequence: TGTGCCTGGAGGGACAATTACGAGCAGTACTTC. It codes for CAWRDNYEQYF. Filled out from reference TRBV30 and TRBJ2-7, the complete variable domain reads SQTIHQWPATLVQPVGSPLSLECTVEGTSNPNLYWYRQAAGRGLQLLFYSVGIGQISSEVPQNLSASRPQDRQFILSSKKLLLSDSGFYLCAWRDNYEQYFGPGTRLTVT.

This clone was seen a few times. V is TRBV10-3 and J is TRBJ2-6, with 12 bases aligning to TRBD1. V shed 3 bases, J shed 4 bases, and the junction held 4 bases outside the gene matches. Germline V gives CDR1 ENHRY, CDR2 SYGVKD. The CDR3 consists of 17 residues. CDR3 DNA: TGTGCCATCAGTGAACCGGGACAGGGGGCCGGGGCCAACGTCCTGACTTTC. This codes for CAISEPGQGAGANVLTF.

This clone was found once. The V gene is TRBV10-1, the J gene TRBJ2-3, with a weak D call TRBD2 (6 bases). The germline V gene has CDR1 WNHNN and CDR2 SYGVQD (reference sequence). Trimming pared 8 bases from V and 4 bases from J, leaving 13 bases between. The CDR3 has 13 residues. CDR3 coding DNA: TGCGCCAGCGCGGGCTCGGGGGCAGATACGCAGTATTTT. This gives the protein CASAGSGADTQYF.

The chain combines TRBV6-1 with TRBJ2-7; D call uncertain. CDR3 length equals 14 residues. The V end was cut by 6 bases, the J end by 4 bases, with 16 bases between. Germline V gene sequence: CDR1 MNHNS, CDR2 SASEGT. CDR3 bases: TGTGCCAGCAGGAGAGTAGCCAGTGGTTACGAGCAGTACTTC. Protein sequence: CASRRVASGYEQYF.

This chain joins TRBV4-1 and TRBJ2-4, with 9 bases identical to TRBD2. Germline V gene data show CDR1 as MGHRA and CDR2 as YSYEKL. The CDR3 consists of 18 residues. Losses at the gene ends were 6 bases for V and 1 base for J; bases not matched to a gene: 13. This chain's CDR3 is CASRLGAAGGMAKNIQYF. The CDR3 DNA is TGCGCCAGCAGGCTGGGGGCCGCGGGAGGGATGGCCAAAAACATTCAGTACTTC.

Concerning this clone itself: Other DNA sequences in this specimen translate into the identical CDR3. The chain has TRBV28 and TRBJ2-7; D is possibly TRBD1 or TRBD2 (5 bases each). V was shortened by 2 bases and J by 4 bases, with 9 bases between the two germline ends. The germline V gene has CDR1 MDHEN and CDR2 SYDVKM. The CDR3 is 13 amino acids. CDR3 in DNA: TGTGCCAGCAGTTTAACCGGGGCATACGAGCAGTACTTC. Encoded protein: CASSLTGAYEQYF.

Notes on this clone: A much larger clone sits a single nucleotide away, making a read error possible. The same CDR3 is also encoded by other DNA sequences in this sample. The genes are TRBV5-4 and TRBJ2-7; 7 nucleotides agree with TRBD1. Trimming took 0 bases from V and 5 from J; bases not matched to a gene: 2. The CDR3 is 13 amino acids. CDR1 SGHNT and CDR2 YYREEE come from the germline V gene (reference sequence). The CDR3 region has the DNA TGTGCCAGCAGCTTGGGACAGGGCGACGAGCAGTACTTC. Translation: CASSLGQGDEQYF.

The chain has TRBV4-2 and TRBJ2-7, with 9 nucleotides matching TRBD2. This CDR3 is built from 16 residues. V lost 1 base, J lost 5 bases, and 9 bases stayed unmatched. Germline V lookup: CDR1 LGHNA, CDR2 YNFKEQ. This CDR3 is CASSQGWAGGPNEQYF. DNA for the CDR3: TGTGCCAGCAGCCAAGGTTGGGCGGGAGGGCCTAACGAGCAGTACTTC.

The V gene is TRBV2, the J gene TRBJ2-5; 13 nucleotides align to TRBD2. The CDR3 totals 16 residues. J was trimmed by 0 bases and V by 8 bases; bases with no gene match: 6. The germline CDR1 and CDR2 sequences are SNHLY and FYNNEI. The CDR3 DNA is TGTGCCAGCGCTGGACTAGCGGGAGCCCACCAAGAGACCCAGTACTTC. Its translation: CASAGLAGAHQETQYF.

V usage is TRBV5-1 and J usage is TRBJ2-1; 9 bases match TRBD2. The CDR3 totals 14 residues. Germline CDR1 reads SGHRS; CDR2 reads YFSETQ. With 3 bases clipped from V and 7 bases from J, the junction kept 5 bases outside the gene matches. CDR3 protein: CASSWREGLNEQFF. CDR3 in DNA: TGCGCCAGCAGCTGGCGGGAGGGCCTGAATGAGCAGTTCTTC.

The chain uses TRBV2 and TRBJ1-4, with D perhaps matching TRBD1 (5 bases). The CDR3 length is 14 residues. V was trimmed by 7 bases and J by 1 base, leaving 10 bases between them. CDR1 is SNHLY, CDR2 FYNNEI, per germline. CDR3 nucleotides: TGTGCCAGCACCAGGGAGGGAACTAATGAAAAACTGTTTTTT. Encoded protein: CASTREGTNEKLFF.

This clone has a single count. This rearrangement joins TRBV29-1 to TRBJ2-1; 10 nucleotides agree with TRBD1. This CDR3 has 15 residues. V dropped 4 bases and J dropped 8; count of bases not matched to a gene: 11. Germline CDR1 is SQVTM and CDR2 is ANQGSEA. DNA for the CDR3: TGCAGCGTTGCGAGAGACAGGGGGCACTTCGATGAGCAGTTCTTC. Residues: CSVARDRGHFDEQFF.

The rearrangement joins TRBV6-1 to TRBJ2-5; 10 nucleotides agree with TRBD1. The germline gives CDR1 MNHNS, CDR2 SASEGT. The CDR3 has 16 residues. Losses at the gene ends were 2 bases for V and 4 bases for J; bases not matched to a gene: 7. The CDR3 DNA sequence: TGTGCCAGCAGTGAACGTGGACAGGGGGTGGGAGAGACCCAGTACTTC. It translates to CASSERGQGVGETQYF.

The gene calls are TRBV5-1 and TRBJ1-1; possible D gene TRBD1, 6 bases. V was shortened by 3 bases and J by 1 base, with 10 bases between the two germline ends. In germline, CDR1 is SGHRS, CDR2 YFSETQ. The length of the CDR3 is 14 residues. The CDR3: CASSWGRQNTEAFF. CDR3 sequence (DNA): TGCGCCAGCAGCTGGGGGCGGCAGAACACTGAAGCTTTCTTT.